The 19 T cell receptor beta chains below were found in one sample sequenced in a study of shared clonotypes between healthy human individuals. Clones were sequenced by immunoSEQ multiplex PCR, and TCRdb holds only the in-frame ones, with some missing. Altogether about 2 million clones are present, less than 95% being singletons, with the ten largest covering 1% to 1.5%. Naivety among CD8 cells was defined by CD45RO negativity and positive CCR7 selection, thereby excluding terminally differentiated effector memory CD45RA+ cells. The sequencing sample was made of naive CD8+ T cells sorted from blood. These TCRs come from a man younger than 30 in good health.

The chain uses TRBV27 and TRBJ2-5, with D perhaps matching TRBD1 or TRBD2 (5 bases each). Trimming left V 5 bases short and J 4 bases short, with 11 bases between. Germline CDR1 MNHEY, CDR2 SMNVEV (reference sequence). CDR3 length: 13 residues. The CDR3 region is CASSGDGPETQYF. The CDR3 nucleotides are TGTGCCAGCAGTGGGGACGGTCCAGAGACCCAGTACTTC.

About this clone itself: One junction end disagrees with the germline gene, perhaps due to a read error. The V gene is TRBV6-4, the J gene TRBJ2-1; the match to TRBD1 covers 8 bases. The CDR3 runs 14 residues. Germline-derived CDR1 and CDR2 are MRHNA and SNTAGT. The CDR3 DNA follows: TGTGCCAGCAGTGACCCCAGGGGGCGTAATGATCAGTTCTTC. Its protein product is CASSDPRGRNDQFF.

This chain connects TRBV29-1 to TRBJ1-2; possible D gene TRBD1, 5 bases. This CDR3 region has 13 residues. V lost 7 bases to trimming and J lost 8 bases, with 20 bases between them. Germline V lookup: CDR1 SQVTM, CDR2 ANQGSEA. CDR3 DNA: TGCAGCGCTTGGGACGGTGGGGAGGAGGGCTACACCTTC. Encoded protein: CSAWDGGEEGYTF.

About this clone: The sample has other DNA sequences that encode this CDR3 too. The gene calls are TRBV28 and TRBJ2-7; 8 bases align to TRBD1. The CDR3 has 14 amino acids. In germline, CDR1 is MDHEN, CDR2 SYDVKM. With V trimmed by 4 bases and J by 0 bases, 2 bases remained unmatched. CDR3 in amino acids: CASSSQGDSYEQYF. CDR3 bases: TGTGCCAGCAGTTCACAGGGGGACTCCTACGAGCAGTACTTC.

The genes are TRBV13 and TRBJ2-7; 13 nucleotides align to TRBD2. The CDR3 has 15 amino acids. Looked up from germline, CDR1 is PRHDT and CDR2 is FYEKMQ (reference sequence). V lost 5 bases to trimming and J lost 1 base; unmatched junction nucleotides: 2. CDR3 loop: CASSEGLAGSYEQYF. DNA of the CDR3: TGTGCCAGCAGCGAGGGACTAGCGGGATCCTACGAGCAGTACTTC.

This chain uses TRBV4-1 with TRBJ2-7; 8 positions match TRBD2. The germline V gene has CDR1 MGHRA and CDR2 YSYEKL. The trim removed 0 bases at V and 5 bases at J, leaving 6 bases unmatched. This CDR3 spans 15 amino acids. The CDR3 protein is CASSQDPGGLNEQYF. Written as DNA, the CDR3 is TGCGCCAGCAGCCAAGATCCGGGGGGGCTAAACGAGCAGTACTTC.

CDR3: CASSLDSAGLLNQPQHF. For the CDR3, the DNA is TGTGCCAGCAGCTTAGATTCGGCAGGGCTCCTCAATCAGCCCCAGCATTTT. This chain connects TRBV11-2 to TRBJ1-5, with D tentatively TRBD1 (5 bases). There are 17 residues in the CDR3. Germline V gene lookup returns CDR1 SGHAT and CDR2 FQNNGV. Trimming stripped 0 bases from V and 3 bases from J, with 15 bases between.

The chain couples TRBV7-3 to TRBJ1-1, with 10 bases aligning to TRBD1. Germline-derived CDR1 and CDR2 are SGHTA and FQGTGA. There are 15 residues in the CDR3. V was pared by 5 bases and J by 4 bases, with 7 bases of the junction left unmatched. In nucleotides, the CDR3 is TGTGCCAGCAGCATTGGGACAGGGGCGGGCACTGAAGCTTTCTTT. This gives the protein CASSIGTGAGTEAFF.

CDR3 in amino acids: CASSRTAGQFPYFEYEQYF. The CDR3 coding sequence is TGCGCCAGCAGCCGCACCGCGGGACAGTTTCCCTACTTCGAGTACGAGCAGTACTTC. The rearrangement joins TRBV5-1 to TRBJ2-7; maybe TRBD1 (7 bases). The CDR3 has 19 residues. CDR1 is SGHRS and CDR2 is YFSETQ in the germline V gene. V dropped 4 bases and J dropped 4 bases, with 30 bases sitting between them. Looking up the rest from reference TRBV5-1 and TRBJ2-7 gives the full variable domain: KAGVTQTPRYLIKTRGQQVTLSCSPISGHRSVSWYQQTPGQGLQFLFEYFSETQRNKGNFPGRFSGRQFSNSRSEMNVSTLELGDSALYLCASSRTAGQFPYFEYEQYFGPGTRLTVT.

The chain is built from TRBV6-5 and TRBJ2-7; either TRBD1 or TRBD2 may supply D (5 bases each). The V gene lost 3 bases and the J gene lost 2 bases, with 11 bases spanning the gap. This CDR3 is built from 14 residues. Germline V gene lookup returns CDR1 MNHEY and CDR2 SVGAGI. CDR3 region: CASSYYGGTYEQYF. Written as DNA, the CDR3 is TGTGCCAGCAGTTATTATGGGGGTACCTACGAGCAGTACTTC.

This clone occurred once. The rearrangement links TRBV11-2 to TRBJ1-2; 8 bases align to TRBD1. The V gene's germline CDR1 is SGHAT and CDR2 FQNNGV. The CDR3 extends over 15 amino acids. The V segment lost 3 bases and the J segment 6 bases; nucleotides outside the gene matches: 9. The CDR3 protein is CASSFPGQGGDGYTF. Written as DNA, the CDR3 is TGTGCCAGCAGCTTTCCCGGACAGGGAGGAGATGGCTACACCTTC.

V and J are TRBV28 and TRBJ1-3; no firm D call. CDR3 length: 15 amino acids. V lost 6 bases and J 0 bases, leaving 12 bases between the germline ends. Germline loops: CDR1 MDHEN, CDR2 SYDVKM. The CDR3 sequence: CASRSEGHSGNTIYF. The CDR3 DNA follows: TGTGCCAGCAGATCAGAGGGCCACTCTGGAAACACCATATATTTT.

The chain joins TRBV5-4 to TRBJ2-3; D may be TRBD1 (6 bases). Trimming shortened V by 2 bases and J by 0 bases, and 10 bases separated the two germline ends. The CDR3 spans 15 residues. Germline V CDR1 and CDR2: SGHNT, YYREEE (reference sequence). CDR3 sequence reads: CASSLGQYSTDTQYF. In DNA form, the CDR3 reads TGTGCCAGCAGCTTAGGACAGTACAGCACAGATACGCAGTATTTT.

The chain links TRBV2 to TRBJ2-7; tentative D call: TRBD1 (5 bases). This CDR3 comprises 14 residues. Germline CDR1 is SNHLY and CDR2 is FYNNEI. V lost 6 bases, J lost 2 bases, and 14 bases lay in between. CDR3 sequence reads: CASSPPDSAYEQYF. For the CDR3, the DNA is TGTGCCAGCAGCCCCCCCGACAGTGCCTACGAGCAGTACTTC. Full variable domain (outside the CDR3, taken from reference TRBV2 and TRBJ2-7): EPEVTQTPSHQVTQMGQEVILRCVPISNHLYFYWYRQILGQKVEFLVSFYNNEISEKSEIFDDQFSVERPDGSNFTLKIRSTKLEDSAMYFCASSPPDSAYEQYFGPGTRLTVT.

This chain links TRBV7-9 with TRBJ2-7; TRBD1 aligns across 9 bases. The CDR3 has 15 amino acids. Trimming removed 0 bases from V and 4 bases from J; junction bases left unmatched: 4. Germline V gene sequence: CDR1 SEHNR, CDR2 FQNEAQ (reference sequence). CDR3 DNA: TGTGCCAGCAGCTTAGCCCCGGGACAGGGATACGAGCAGTACTTC. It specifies CASSLAPGQGYEQYF.

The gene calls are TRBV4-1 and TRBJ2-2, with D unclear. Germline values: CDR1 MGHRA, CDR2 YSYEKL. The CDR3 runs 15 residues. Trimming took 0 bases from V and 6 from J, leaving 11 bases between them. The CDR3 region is CASSQDTPRAGELFF. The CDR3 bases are TGCGCCAGCAGCCAAGATACCCCCCGGGCCGGGGAGCTGTTTTTT.

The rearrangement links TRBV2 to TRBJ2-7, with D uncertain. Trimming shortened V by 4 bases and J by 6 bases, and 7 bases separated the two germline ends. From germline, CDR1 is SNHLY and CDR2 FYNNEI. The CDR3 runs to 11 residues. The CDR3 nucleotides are TGTGCCAGCAGTGGCCTGGCCGAGCAGTACTTC. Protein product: CASSGLAEQYF.

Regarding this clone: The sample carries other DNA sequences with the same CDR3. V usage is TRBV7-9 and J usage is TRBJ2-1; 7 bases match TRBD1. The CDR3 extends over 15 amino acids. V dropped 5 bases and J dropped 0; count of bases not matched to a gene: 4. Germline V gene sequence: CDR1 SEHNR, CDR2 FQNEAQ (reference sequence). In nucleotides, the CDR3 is TGTGCCAGCAGCCTAAGACAGGGCTCCTACAATGAGCAGTTCTTC. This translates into CASSLRQGSYNEQFF.

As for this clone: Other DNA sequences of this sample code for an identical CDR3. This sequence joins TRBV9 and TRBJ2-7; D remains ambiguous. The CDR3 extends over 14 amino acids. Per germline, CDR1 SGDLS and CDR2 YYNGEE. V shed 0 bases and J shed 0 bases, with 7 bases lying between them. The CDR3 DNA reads TGTGCCAGCAGCGTAGAGGTCGGCTCCTACGAGCAGTACTTC. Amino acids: CASSVEVGSYEQYF.